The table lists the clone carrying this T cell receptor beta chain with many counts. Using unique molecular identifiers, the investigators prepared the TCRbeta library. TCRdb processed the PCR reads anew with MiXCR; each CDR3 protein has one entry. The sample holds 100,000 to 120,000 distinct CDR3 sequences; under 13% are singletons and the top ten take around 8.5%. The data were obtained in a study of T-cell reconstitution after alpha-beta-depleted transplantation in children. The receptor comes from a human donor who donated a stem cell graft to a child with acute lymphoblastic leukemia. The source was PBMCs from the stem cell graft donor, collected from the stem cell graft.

CDR3 nucleotides: TGTGCCAGCAGTTTCAGGACGGCCTCTCTGATAGGGACTGAAGCTTTCTTT. As protein: CASSFRTASLIGTEAFF. The J gene is TRBJ1-1, the V gene TRBV28; no definite D call. The CDR3 extends over 17 amino acids. Trimming stripped 3 bases from V and 5 bases from J, with 22 bases between. Germline V lookup: CDR1 MDHEN, CDR2 SYDVKM. The whole variable domain, filled in from reference TRBV28 and TRBJ1-1, reads DVKVTQSSRYLVKRTGEKVFLECVQDMDHENMFWYRQDPGLGLRLIYFSYDVKMKEKGDIPEGYSVSREKKERFSLILESASTNQTSMYLCASSFRTASLIGTEAFFGQGTRLTVV.